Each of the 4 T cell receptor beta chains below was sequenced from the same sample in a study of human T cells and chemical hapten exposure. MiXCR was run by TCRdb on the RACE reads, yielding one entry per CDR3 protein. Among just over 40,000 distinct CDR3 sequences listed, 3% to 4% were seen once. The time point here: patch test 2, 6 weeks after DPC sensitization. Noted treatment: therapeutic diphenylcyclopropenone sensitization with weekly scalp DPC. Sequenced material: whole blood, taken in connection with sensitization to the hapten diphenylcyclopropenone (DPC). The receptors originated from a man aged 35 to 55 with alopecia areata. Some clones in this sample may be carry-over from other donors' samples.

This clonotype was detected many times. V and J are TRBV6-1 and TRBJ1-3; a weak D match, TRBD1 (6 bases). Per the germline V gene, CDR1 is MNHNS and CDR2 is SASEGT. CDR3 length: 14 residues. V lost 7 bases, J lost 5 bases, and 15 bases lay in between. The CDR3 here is CASNIKGVRNTIYF. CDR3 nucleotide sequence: TGTGCCAGCAACATCAAGGGGGTCCGAAACACCATATATTTT.

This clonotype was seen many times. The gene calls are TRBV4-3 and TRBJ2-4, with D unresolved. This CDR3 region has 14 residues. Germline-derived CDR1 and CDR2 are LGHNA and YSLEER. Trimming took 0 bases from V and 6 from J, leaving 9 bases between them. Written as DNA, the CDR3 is TGCGCCAGCAGCCAAGACTCGGCGTCAAACATTCAGTACTTC. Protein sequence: CASSQDSASNIQYF.

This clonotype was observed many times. CDR3 protein: CASSLAGKPNTEAFF. The CDR3 DNA follows: TGTGCCAGCAGCTTAGCGGGGAAACCGAACACTGAAGCTTTCTTT. The gene calls are TRBV7-6 and TRBJ1-1; D remains ambiguous. Germline V gene sequence: CDR1 SGHVS, CDR2 FNYEAQ. The V gene lost 0 bases and the J gene lost 1 base, with 9 bases spanning the gap. There are 15 residues in the CDR3.

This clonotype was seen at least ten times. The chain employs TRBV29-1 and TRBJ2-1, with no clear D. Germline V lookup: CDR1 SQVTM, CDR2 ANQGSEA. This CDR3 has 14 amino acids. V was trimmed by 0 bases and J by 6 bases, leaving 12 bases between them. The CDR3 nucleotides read TGCAGCGTTGAAGATCCCTTCCGAGGCAATGAGCAGTTCTTC. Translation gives CSVEDPFRGNEQFF.